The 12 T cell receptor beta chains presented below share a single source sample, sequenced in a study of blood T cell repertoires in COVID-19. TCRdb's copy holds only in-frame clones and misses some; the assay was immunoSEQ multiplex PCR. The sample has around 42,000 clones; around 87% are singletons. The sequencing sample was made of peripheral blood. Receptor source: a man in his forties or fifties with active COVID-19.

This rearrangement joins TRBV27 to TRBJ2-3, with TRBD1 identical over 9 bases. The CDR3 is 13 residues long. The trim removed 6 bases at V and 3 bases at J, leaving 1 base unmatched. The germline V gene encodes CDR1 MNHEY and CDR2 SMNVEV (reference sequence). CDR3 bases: TGTGCCAGCAGAGGACAGGGGACAGATACGCAGTATTTT. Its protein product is CASRGQGTDTQYF.

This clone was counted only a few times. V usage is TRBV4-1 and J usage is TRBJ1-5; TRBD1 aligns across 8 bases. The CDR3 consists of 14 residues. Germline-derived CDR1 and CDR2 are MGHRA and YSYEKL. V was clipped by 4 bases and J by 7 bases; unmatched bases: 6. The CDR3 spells CASSRTGLGQPQHF. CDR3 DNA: TGCGCCAGCAGCCGGACAGGGCTAGGGCAGCCCCAGCATTTT.

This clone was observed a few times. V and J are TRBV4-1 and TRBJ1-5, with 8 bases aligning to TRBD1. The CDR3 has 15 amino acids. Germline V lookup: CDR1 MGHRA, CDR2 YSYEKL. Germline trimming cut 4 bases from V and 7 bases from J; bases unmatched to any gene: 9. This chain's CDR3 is CASSPGQGPAQPQHF. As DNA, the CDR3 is TGCGCCAGCAGCCCCGGACAGGGCCCTGCGCAGCCCCAGCATTTT.

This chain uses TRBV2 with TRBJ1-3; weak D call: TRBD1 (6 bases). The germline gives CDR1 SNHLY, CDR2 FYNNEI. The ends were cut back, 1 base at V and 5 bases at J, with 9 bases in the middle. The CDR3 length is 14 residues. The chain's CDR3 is CASSEGTERNTIYF. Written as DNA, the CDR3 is TGTGCCAGCAGTGAAGGGACAGAGCGAAACACCATATATTTT.

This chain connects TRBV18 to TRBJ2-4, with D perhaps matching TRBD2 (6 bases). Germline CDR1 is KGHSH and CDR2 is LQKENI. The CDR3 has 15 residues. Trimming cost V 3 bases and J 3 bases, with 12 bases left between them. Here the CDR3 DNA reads TGTGCCAGCTCACCGGCGGGGTCGGGCAAAAACATTCAGTACTTC. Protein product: CASSPAGSGKNIQYF. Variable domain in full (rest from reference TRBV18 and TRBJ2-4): NAGVMQNPRHLVRRRGQEARLRCSPMKGHSHVYWYRQLPEEGLKFMVYLQKENIIDESGMPKERFSAEFPKEGPSILRIQQVVRGDSAAYFCASSPAGSGKNIQYFGAGTRLSVL.

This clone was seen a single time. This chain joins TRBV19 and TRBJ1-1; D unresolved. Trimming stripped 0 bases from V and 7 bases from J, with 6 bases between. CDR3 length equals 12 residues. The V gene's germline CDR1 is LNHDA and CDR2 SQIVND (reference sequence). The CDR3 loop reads CASSIDRGEAFF. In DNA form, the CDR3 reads TGTGCCAGTAGTATAGATAGAGGTGAAGCTTTCTTT.

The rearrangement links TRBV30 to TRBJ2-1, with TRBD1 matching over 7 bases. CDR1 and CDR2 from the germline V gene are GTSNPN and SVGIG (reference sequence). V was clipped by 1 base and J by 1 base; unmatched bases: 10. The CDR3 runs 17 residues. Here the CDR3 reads CAWSDRLRQGSYNEQFF. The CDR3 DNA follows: TGTGCCTGGAGTGACCGGCTTCGACAGGGTTCCTACAATGAGCAGTTCTTC.

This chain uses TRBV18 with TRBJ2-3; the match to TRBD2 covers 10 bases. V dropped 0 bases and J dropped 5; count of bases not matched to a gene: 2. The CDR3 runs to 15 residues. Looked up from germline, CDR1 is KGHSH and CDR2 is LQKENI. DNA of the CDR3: TGTGCCAGCTCACCACCTAGCGGGGGGATAGATACGCAGTATTTT. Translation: CASSPPSGGIDTQYF.

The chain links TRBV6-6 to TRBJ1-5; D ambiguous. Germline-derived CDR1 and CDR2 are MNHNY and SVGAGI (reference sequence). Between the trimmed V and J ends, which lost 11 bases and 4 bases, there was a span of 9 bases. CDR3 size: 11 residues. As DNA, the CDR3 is TGTGCCGCGGGAGGAAATCAGCCCCAGCATTTT. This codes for CAAGGNQPQHF.

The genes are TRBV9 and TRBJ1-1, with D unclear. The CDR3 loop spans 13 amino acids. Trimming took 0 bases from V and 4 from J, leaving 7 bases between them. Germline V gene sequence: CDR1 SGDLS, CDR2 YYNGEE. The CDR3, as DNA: TGTGCCAGCAGCGTAGCTCCGGGCACTGAAGCTTTCTTT. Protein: CASSVAPGTEAFF.

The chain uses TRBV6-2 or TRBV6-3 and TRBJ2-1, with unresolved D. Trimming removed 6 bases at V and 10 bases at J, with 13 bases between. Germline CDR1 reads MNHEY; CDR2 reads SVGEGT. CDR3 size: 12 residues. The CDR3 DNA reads TGTGCCAGCAGCCCTAGAGTTGTGGAGCAGTTCTTC. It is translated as CASSPRVVEQFF.

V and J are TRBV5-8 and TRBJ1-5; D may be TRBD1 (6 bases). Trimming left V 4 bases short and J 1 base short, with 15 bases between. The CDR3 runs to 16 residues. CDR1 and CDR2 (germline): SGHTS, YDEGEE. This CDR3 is CASSRTGTGSNQPQHF. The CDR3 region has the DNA TGTGCCAGCAGCCGTACGGGCACAGGGAGCAATCAGCCCCAGCATTTT.